This T cell receptor (beta chain) stems from a study of blood T cell repertoires in COVID-19 (dated by TCRdb to the early 2020s). Turning to the overall study: Samples covering the acute and convalescent phases of COVID-19 were provided by collaborators in the United States, Italy and Spain. The prospective study material was composed of cDNA or gDNA derived from T cells, B-cell-depleted T cells, or PBMCs. Subjects who had been exposed to COVID-19, were actively infected with it, or had recovered from it provided the deeply sampled blood TCRbeta repertoires that made up the dataset. The repertoires were released in a freely available public database meant as a resource for research on the immune response to SARS-CoV-2. The samples were drawn from the first 160 participants of the ongoing ImmuneRACE study and from under 1,500 subjects provided by 6 global collaborators. A de-identified subject ID, COVID-19 status, age in years and sex were almost always included in the sample metadata. Where HLA class I and class II types were available, the types were taken from metadata supplied by the sample provider, not from assay-based typing. Results the study describes overall, beyond this receptor: How much clinical and demographic metadata was included differed by source and by participant, and the metadata was provided uncurated.

The germline V gene (reference sequence) sets CDR1 to LGHDT and CDR2 to YNNKEL. Trimmed from V: 4 bases; trimmed from J: 4 bases; junction bases lacking a gene match: 6. Spanning cysteine to phenylalanine, the CDR3 consists of 14 amino acids. This entry keeps only the CDR3 DNA: 42 bases, framed from base 1. TCRbeta CDR3 regions were amplified from genomic DNA by means of the immunoSEQ Assay, a bias-controlled multiplex PCR. Per the authors' processing: The number of nucleated cells in each sample was estimated by amplification of reference gene primers within the assay. To quantify the absolute abundance of each unique TCRbeta CDR3 rearrangement, sequence reads were collapsed and filtered. For each sample, productive Simpson clonality was calculated as the square root of Simpson's diversity index over productive rearrangements. The clones in this table, taken by TCRdb from immuneACCESS, are in-frame only. Not every clone is retained; where verified, under half of the shortfall comes from an unresolved V gene, and the cause of the rest is unknown. The V and J calls and clone size come from that table; D and trimming were worked out from the DNA. Across this sample there are roughly 190,000 clones, with 75% to 90% seen only once. The top ten clones comprise less than 1.5% of the sample.

A word on this clone: Its cognate antigen has yet to be identified. No clone much larger than this one lies a single base away; base qualities are absent.

Collaborating institutions collected whole blood in K2EDTA tubes following their own protocols. For TCRbeta analysis, collaborator samples were shipped as frozen whole blood, as isolated PBMCs, or as DNA extracted from either sample type. The chain links TRBV3-1 (or the pseudogene TRBV3-2) with TRBJ1-1, with 7 bases in between that match TRBD1. The TCR was taken from a man aged 25 to 40 with acute or convalescent COVID-19. Sequencing was performed on peripheral blood. The CDR3 region has the sequence CASSRNRGVTEAFF. The DNA is TGTGCCAGCAGCCGAAACAGGGGCGTCACTGAAGCTTTCTTT.